Below, 17 T cell receptor beta chains from the same sample are listed, as sequenced in a study of T cells in Graves' hyperthyroidism and ophthalmopathy. TCR beta CDR3 region amplification was performed from RNA transcripts. A first-round RT-PCR of the TCR CDR3 used the HTBI primer set. TCRdb re-called the multiplex PCR reads through MiXCR, storing one row per CDR3 protein. The data show 350,000 to 500,000 distinct CDR3 sequences, about 13% seen once. Material: blood. The receptors here all came from a woman in her late teens or twenties with Graves' hyperthyroidism.

This clonotype was counted many times. This chain links TRBV18 with TRBJ1-1, with D possibly matching TRBD1 (5 bases). V was clipped by 4 bases and J by 4 bases, with 19 bases between them. The germline CDR1 and CDR2 sequences are KGHSH and LQKENI. The CDR3 is 16 amino acids. The CDR3 here is CASSLTGWGGGTEAFF. In DNA form, the CDR3 reads TGTGCCAGCTCACTCACCGGTTGGGGCGGCGGCACTGAAGCTTTCTTT.

Ten or more counts support this clonotype. The gene calls are TRBV12-3 or TRBV12-4 and TRBJ2-5; 11 bases match TRBD2. V lost 5 bases to trimming and J lost 3 bases; unmatched junction nucleotides: 2. The CDR3 has 14 amino acids. CDR3 sequence: CASSTTSGKETQYF. The DNA for the CDR3 is TGTGCCAGCAGTACGACTAGCGGGAAAGAGACCCAGTACTTC.

The gene calls are TRBV29-1 and TRBJ1-3, with a weak D call TRBD1 (6 bases). The CDR3 consists of 14 residues. Germline assignment: CDR1 SQVTM and CDR2 ANQGSEA. V was shortened by 3 bases and J by 0 bases, with 9 bases between the two germline ends. The CDR3 reads CSVETGSSGNTIYF. DNA for the CDR3: TGCAGCGTTGAGACAGGAAGCTCTGGAAACACCATATATTTT. The variable domain in full, with the rest retrieved from reference TRBV29-1 and TRBJ1-3, is SAVISQKPSRDICQRGTSLTIQCQVDSQVTMMFWYRQQPGQSLTLIATANQGSEATYESGFVIDKFPISRPNLTFSTLTVSNMSPEDSSIYLCSVETGSSGNTIYFGEGSWLTVV.

This clonotype was detected ten times or more. This CDR3 is CASSERLAGEYNEQFF. CDR3 nucleotide sequence: TGTGCCAGCAGCGAACGACTAGCGGGAGAGTACAATGAGCAGTTCTTC. The chain couples TRBV7-9 to TRBJ2-1; 12 bases fit TRBD2. Trimming took 5 bases from V and 4 from J; bases not matched to a gene: 6. Germline V gene data show CDR1 as SEHNR and CDR2 as FQNEAQ (reference sequence). The CDR3 totals 16 residues.

This clonotype was recorded a few times. The chain links TRBV29-1 to TRBJ2-2; TRBD1 aligns across 10 bases. This CDR3 is built from 15 residues. The V gene's germline CDR1 is SQVTM and CDR2 ANQGSEA. The J segment lost 0 bases and the V segment lost 6 bases, leaving 4 bases of the junction unmatched. The CDR3 region has the DNA TGCAGCGTCGACGGGACAGGGGCGAACACCGGGGAGCTGTTTTTT. Protein: CSVDGTGANTGELFF.

This clonotype was seen more than once but under ten times. The chain joins TRBV2 to TRBJ1-2; 8 positions agree with TRBD1. Germline trimming cut 7 bases from V and 9 bases from J; bases unmatched to any gene: 13. Germline values: CDR1 SNHLY, CDR2 FYNNEI. The CDR3 has 14 amino acids. CDR3 sequence: CASTWGVTGASYTF. The CDR3 DNA is TGTGCCAGCACCTGGGGGGTGACAGGGGCAAGCTACACCTTC.

This chain connects TRBV24-1 to TRBJ1-1; 7 bases fit TRBD1. CDR3 length: 12 residues. Germline CDR1 and CDR2: KGHDR and SFDVKD. J was trimmed by 11 bases and V by 4 bases; bases with no gene match: 6. CDR3 DNA: TGTGCCACCAGTGACCAACAGGGGTATGCTTTCTTT. It is translated as CATSDQQGYAFF.

A few counts support this clonotype. The gene calls are TRBV13 and TRBJ2-2, with 13 bases lining up with TRBD2. In germline, CDR1 is PRHDT, CDR2 FYEKMQ (reference sequence). The CDR3 has 19 residues. J was trimmed by 6 bases and V by 5 bases; bases with no gene match: 15. CDR3 sequence: CASSPRTPTSGRAPGELFF. For the CDR3, the DNA is TGTGCCAGCAGCCCACGAACACCAACTAGCGGGAGGGCCCCCGGGGAGCTGTTTTTT. The entire variable domain, with the rest obtained from reference TRBV13 and TRBJ2-2, is as follows: AAGVIQSPRHLIKEKRETATLKCYPIPRHDTVYWYQQGPGQDPQFLISFYEKMQSDKGSIPDRFSAQQFSDYHSELNMSSLELGDSALYFCASSPRTPTSGRAPGELFFGEGSRLTVL.

This clonotype was detected only once. This chain links TRBV6-1 with TRBJ2-7; TRBD1 agrees at 7 bases. The germline gives CDR1 MNHNS, CDR2 SASEGT. J lost 3 bases, V lost 2 bases, and 1 base had no gene match. CDR3 length equals 13 residues. CDR3 nucleotide sequence: TGTGCCAGCAGTGAAAACAGGGGCTACGAGCAGTACTTC. Translated: CASSENRGYEQYF.

This clonotype has at least ten counts. This chain joins TRBV6-1 and TRBJ2-5; 12 nucleotides align to TRBD2. The CDR3 is made up of 16 amino acids. V shed 5 bases, J shed 0 bases, and the junction held 4 bases outside the gene matches. The germline V gene has CDR1 MNHNS and CDR2 SASEGT. The CDR3 region is CASSYWTSGNQETQYF. CDR3 coding DNA: TGTGCCAGCAGTTATTGGACTAGCGGGAACCAAGAGACCCAGTACTTC.

This clonotype was seen more than once but under ten times. The V call is TRBV18, the J call TRBJ1-1; D unresolved. CDR3 length: 15 amino acids. Deletions cut 1 base from V and 3 bases from J, with 12 bases between. The germline V gene encodes CDR1 KGHSH and CDR2 LQKENI. CDR3 DNA: TGTGCCAGCTCACCACAGTCCGGTGGGGACACTGAAGCTTTCTTT. Protein product: CASSPQSGGDTEAFF.

This clonotype was counted a few times. V is TRBV2 and J is TRBJ1-4, with a possible D match to TRBD1 (5 bases). The germline V and J ends were trimmed by 1 base and 6 bases, with 12 bases remaining between them. Germline V CDR1 and CDR2: SNHLY, FYNNEI. CDR3 length equals 15 residues. The CDR3 loop reads CASSEGGRGDEKLFF. DNA of the CDR3: TGTGCCAGCAGTGAAGGGGGCAGAGGAGATGAAAAACTGTTTTTT.

About this clonotype itself: This may be a read error, as it is one base from a much larger clone. The J gene is TRBJ2-1, the V gene TRBV6-5, with 7 bases aligning to TRBD2. Germline V CDR1 and CDR2: MNHEY, SVGAGI. The CDR3 has 16 amino acids. V trimming: 4 bases; J trimming: 6 bases; junction bases outside the gene matches: 12. The CDR3 DNA reads TGTGCCAGCAGTTTCACGCTAGCGGTTGAATCCAATGAGCAGTTCTTC. Protein product: CASSFTLAVESNEQFF.

As regards this clonotype: A much more abundant neighbour one base away suggests this may be a read error. No conserved phenylalanine or tryptophan is present at the end of the CDR3, so a read error is the likely explanation. The rearrangement uses TRBV12-3 or TRBV12-4 and TRBJ1-6; maybe TRBD1 (5 bases). The CDR3 is made up of 13 amino acids. The ends were cut back, 4 bases at V and 7 bases at J, with 8 bases in the middle. The CDR3 region has the DNA TGTGCCAGCAGTTCCCGGGGCAATTCACCCCTCCACCTT. This sequence encodes CASSSRGNSPLHL.

This clonotype was picked up many times. The chain links TRBV11-1 to TRBJ2-1, with 9 bases aligning to TRBD2. Germline V gene lookup returns CDR1 SGHAT and CDR2 FQDESV (reference sequence). The CDR3 loop spans 15 amino acids. V gave up 3 bases and J gave up 9 bases; unmatched junction bases: 9. The CDR3 is CASSFLAGAQSEQFF. The CDR3 region has the DNA TGTGCCAGCAGCTTTTTAGCGGGAGCCCAATCTGAGCAGTTCTTC.

In DNA, the CDR3 is TGTGCCAGCAGAGCCGGGGGCAGGGAGAATTCACCCCTCCACTTT. Translated, it gives CASRAGGRENSPLHF. The chain joins TRBV3-1 to TRBJ1-6; weak D call: TRBD1 (6 bases). V was clipped by 6 bases and J by 7 bases, with 16 bases between them. The CDR3 length is 15 residues. CDR1 is LGHDT and CDR2 is YNNKEL in the germline V gene (reference sequence).

The gene calls are TRBV29-1 and TRBJ2-7; maybe TRBD1 (6 bases). Germline-derived CDR1 and CDR2 are SQVTM and ANQGSEA. The CDR3 extends over 13 amino acids. V gave up 7 bases and J gave up 3 bases, with 16 bases separating them. CDR3 residues: CSAGTGQSYEQYF. CDR3 DNA sequence: TGCAGCGCTGGAACAGGACAGAGCTACGAGCAGTACTTC.